Listed below are T cell receptor beta chains from one sample, sequenced in a study of T cell responses to AZD1222 COVID-19 vaccine. Assay: immunoSEQ multiplex PCR; the TCRdb copy retains only in-frame clones and omits some. The sample shows just over 90,000 clones, 80% to 90% of them seen only once. Sequences were derived from peripheral blood, sampled 28 days after the second AZD1222 dose. Every receptor here comes from an adult who received the AZD1222 COVID-19 vaccine. Both conserved end residues are part of each CDR3. The D gene is left open where the match is weak. The size entry is marked missing in some rows and otherwise reads once, few, many or a size class.

j_call d_call v_call clone_size cdr3_aa cdr3_nt
TRBJ2-1 TRBD2 TRBV4-2 NA CASSQDRAGAYNEQFF TGTGCCAGCAGCCAAGACCGAGCGGGGGCCTACAATGAGCAGTTCTTC
TRBJ2-7 TRBD2 TRBV30 NA CAWGWPSGMLYEQYF TGTGCCTGGGGGTGGCCTAGCGGAATGTTATACGAGCAGTACTTC
TRBJ1-3 TRBD1 TRBV18 NA CASSPTGGLNTIYF TGTGCCAGCTCACCGACAGGGGGCTTGAACACCATATATTTT
TRBJ1-2 TRBD1 TRBV5-1 NA CASSLDRGIDYGYTF TGCGCCAGCAGCTTGGACAGGGGCATAGACTATGGCTACACCTTC
TRBJ2-3 NA TRBV10-1 NA CASGWASRTDTQYF TGCGCCAGCGGCTGGGCTAGCCGCACAGATACGCAGTATTTT
TRBJ2-5 TRBD1 TRBV7-9 once CASSPDRVAQETQYF TGTGCCAGCAGCCCGGACAGGGTAGCGCAAGAGACCCAGTACTTC
TRBJ1-6 NA TRBV7-2 few CASSFDDRSSYNSPLHF TGTGCCAGCAGCTTCGACGACAGGAGCTCCTATAATTCACCCCTCCACTTT
TRBJ1-1 TRBD1 TRBV7-9 NA CASSTEDRGTNTEAFF TGTGCCAGCAGCACCGAGGACAGGGGGACGAACACTGAAGCTTTCTTT
TRBJ2-2 NA TRBV3-1/TRBV3-2 once CASSHLGGRTGELFF TGTGCCAGCAGCCACCTGGGCGGGCGGACCGGGGAGCTGTTTTTT
TRBJ1-2 NA TRBV20-1 NA CSARILGGYTF TGCAGTGCTAGAATTTTGGGGGGCTACACCTTC
TRBJ2-2 NA TRBV5-6 NA CASSSYRSATGELFF TGTGCCAGCAGCTCGTACAGGTCCGCTACCGGGGAGCTGTTTTTT
TRBJ1-5 TRBD1 TRBV19 NA CASLRRAGGGQPQHF TGTGCCAGTCTTCGGCGGGCAGGGGGCGGTCAGCCCCAGCATTTT
TRBJ1-2 NA TRBV30 NA CAQGVNYGYTF TGTGCCCAAGGGGTTAACTATGGCTACACCTTC
TRBJ1-1 NA TRBV7-9 NA CASRHIWRDPRDTEAFF TGTGCCAGCAGACATATATGGCGAGATCCCCGGGACACTGAAGCTTTCTTT
TRBJ2-2 NA TRBV7-3 NA CASSLFFEVPPGELFF TGTGCCAGCAGCTTATTTTTCGAGGTCCCCCCCGGGGAGCTGTTTTTT
TRBJ1-1 NA TRBV7-8 NA CASSFVDVDTEAFF TGTGCCAGCAGCTTTGTGGATGTGGACACTGAAGCTTTCTTT
TRBJ1-1 NA TRBV7-9 NA CASSLTDSEAFF TGTGCCAGCAGCTTAACAGACAGTGAAGCTTTCTTT
TRBJ2-2 NA TRBV10-2 once CASNDLGSLNTGELFF TGCGCCAGCAATGATTTGGGGTCCCTGAACACCGGGGAGCTGTTTTTT
TRBJ2-7 NA TRBV7-2 many CASSSGGSYEQYF TGTGCCAGCAGCTCCGGAGGGTCCTACGAGCAGTACTTC
TRBJ1-2 TRBD1 TRBV19 NA CASSPGQGDGYTF TGTGCCAGTAGCCCCGGACAGGGGGATGGCTACACCTTC